Following are 32 T cell receptor beta chains from one sample sequenced in a study of CD8 T cells in Susac syndrome. RNA totalling about 0.5 to 1 ug underwent reverse transcription with random hexamers. TCRdb called the immunoSEQ multiplex PCR reads again in MiXCR, with one record for every CDR3 protein. The sample consists of roughly 220,000 distinct CDR3 sequences, around 93% of them appearing once. Sequenced input: CD4+ T cells from PBMCs. Receptors were obtained from a human donor with Susac syndrome.

For the CDR3, the DNA is TGCAGTGCTAGAAATGACAGGGAACCCTATCAGCCCCAGCATTTT. It yields the protein CSARNDREPYQPQHF. V and J are TRBV20-1 and TRBJ1-5; TRBD1 aligns across 7 bases. Per the germline V gene, CDR1 is DFQATT and CDR2 is SNEGSKA (reference sequence). The V gene end was trimmed by 2 bases and the J gene end by 5 bases; junction bases not matched to a gene: 9. The CDR3 extends over 15 amino acids.

The CDR3 is CASSLAGTVNSPLHF. DNA for the CDR3: TGTGCCAGCAGTTTAGCCGGGACAGTCAATTCACCCCTCCACTTT. The V call is TRBV6-5, the J call TRBJ1-6, with 7 positions matching TRBD1. There are 15 residues in the CDR3. Unmatched junction bases numbered 7, after V lost 4 bases and J lost 7 bases. Germline V gene lookup returns CDR1 MNHEY and CDR2 SVGAGI.

The rearrangement uses TRBV7-6 and TRBJ2-6, with D possibly being TRBD1 (5 bases). V lost 5 bases to trimming and J lost 0 bases, with 11 bases between them. Germline CDR1 and CDR2: SGHVS and FNYEAQ. The CDR3 is made up of 16 amino acids. The CDR3 loop reads CASSTLTGSGANVLTF. DNA of the CDR3: TGTGCCAGCAGCACCCTTACAGGCTCTGGGGCCAACGTCCTGACTTTC.

V usage is TRBV19 and J usage is TRBJ2-3; D is tentatively TRBD1 or TRBD2 (6 bases each). CDR1 is LNHDA, CDR2 SQIVND, per germline (reference sequence). Trimming shortened V by 11 bases and J by 6 bases, and 15 bases separated the two germline ends. This CDR3 spans 12 amino acids. This chain's CDR3 is CAARGLDDTQYF. The CDR3 nucleotides read TGTGCCGCCCGGGGGCTGGATGATACGCAGTATTTT.

This clonotype appeared a few times. The chain combines TRBV6-1 with TRBJ2-3; a possible D gene is TRBD1 (6 bases). V was trimmed by 8 bases and J by 0 bases, leaving 12 bases between them. The CDR3 has 14 residues. Germline V gene lookup returns CDR1 MNHNS and CDR2 SASEGT. The CDR3 loop reads CASSTGSSTDTQYF. CDR3 sequence (DNA): TGTGCCAGCTCCACAGGGTCGAGCACAGATACGCAGTATTTT.

The chain is built from TRBV7-9 and TRBJ1-2, with D tentatively TRBD1 (5 bases). Trimming left V 3 bases short and J 6 bases short, with 26 bases between. The CDR3 is 18 amino acids. Germline-derived CDR1 and CDR2 are SEHNR and FQNEAQ (reference sequence). DNA of the CDR3: TGTGCCAGCAGCTTGGGGGAACAGGTCCCCCCGATGATAGATGGCTACACCTTC. Protein product: CASSLGEQVPPMIDGYTF.

The chain combines TRBV3-1 with TRBJ2-2; 12 nucleotides line up with TRBD2. The V segment lost 4 bases and the J segment 2 bases; nucleotides outside the gene matches: 8. The CDR3 contains 18 residues. Per germline, CDR1 LGHDT and CDR2 YNNKEL (reference sequence). The CDR3 here is CASSRSTSGGHNTGELFF. CDR3 nucleotides: TGTGCCAGCAGCCGCTCGACTAGCGGGGGCCACAACACCGGGGAGCTGTTTTTT.

This sequence joins TRBV9 and TRBJ2-5, with 8 nucleotides matching TRBD1. Looked up from germline, CDR1 is SGDLS and CDR2 is YYNGEE. The trim removed 1 base at V and 3 bases at J, leaving 2 bases unmatched. The CDR3 covers 14 residues. CDR3 amino acids: CASSVRDRKETQYF. CDR3 coding DNA: TGTGCCAGCAGCGTAAGGGACAGGAAAGAGACCCAGTACTTC.

The chain combines TRBV6-5 with TRBJ1-1; D ambiguous. Trimming took 4 bases from V and 0 from J, leaving 18 bases between them. This CDR3 spans 17 amino acids. Germline values: CDR1 MNHEY, CDR2 SVGAGI. For the CDR3, the DNA is TGTGCCAGCAGTTCGGTCCCCCCCGGTTCTATGAACACTGAAGCTTTCTTT. This codes for CASSSVPPGSMNTEAFF.

The chain uses TRBV18 and TRBJ1-1; D is possibly TRBD1 (5 bases). The CDR3 extends over 14 amino acids. From germline, CDR1 is KGHSH and CDR2 LQKENI. The V and J ends lost 3 bases and 4 bases respectively, with 12 bases between them. CDR3 nucleotide sequence: TGTGCCAGCTCACCTAAGAGGGGCGTCACTGAAGCTTTCTTT. Its translation is CASSPKRGVTEAFF.

The chain combines TRBV20-1 with TRBJ2-3; TRBD1 aligns across 10 bases. CDR1 is DFQATT, CDR2 SNEGSKA, per germline (reference sequence). The CDR3 runs to 16 residues. The ends lost 5 bases at V and 2 bases at J; junction bases unmatched: 10. CDR3: CSAVKAGQGVTDTQYF. CDR3 nucleotides: TGCAGTGCTGTCAAAGCCGGACAGGGGGTCACAGATACGCAGTATTTT.

The chain joins TRBV27 to TRBJ2-3; TRBD2 aligns across 10 bases. In germline, CDR1 is MNHEY, CDR2 SMNVEV (reference sequence). The CDR3 length is 15 residues. J lost 2 bases, V lost 4 bases, and 3 bases had no gene match. The CDR3 reads CASSSLAGDTDTQYF. The CDR3, as DNA: TGTGCCAGCAGTTCTCTAGCGGGGGACACAGATACGCAGTATTTT.

This clonotype appeared once. The chain uses TRBV5-5 and TRBJ2-7; TRBD1 aligns across 7 bases. V trimming: 1 base; J trimming: 3 bases; junction bases outside the gene matches: 7. This CDR3 region has 15 residues. Per the germline V gene, CDR1 is SGHKS and CDR2 is YYEKEE (reference sequence). In DNA form, the CDR3 reads TGTGCCAGCAGCTTGAAGGTTGACAGGGACTACGAGCAGTACTTC. It specifies CASSLKVDRDYEQYF.

V is TRBV11-3 and J is TRBJ2-7; D not certain. V dropped 5 bases and J dropped 3 bases, with 17 bases sitting between them. The CDR3 is 15 amino acids. Germline V gene sequence: CDR1 SGHNT, CDR2 YENEEA. The CDR3 bases are TGTGCCAGCAGCCATGGTGATGGATGGGGCTACGAGCAGTACTTC. Amino acids: CASSHGDGWGYEQYF. Full variable domain (missing parts from reference TRBV11-3 and TRBJ2-7): EAGVVQSPRYKIIEKKQPVAFWCNPISGHNTLYWYLQNLGQGPELLIRYENEEAVDDSQLPKDRFSAERLKGVDSTLKIQPAELGDSAVYLCASSHGDGWGYEQYFGPGTRLTVT.

The gene calls are TRBV20-1 and TRBJ1-6; a possible D gene is TRBD1 (5 bases). Germline CDR1 and CDR2: DFQATT and SNEGSKA (reference sequence). This CDR3 contains 16 residues. V was pared by 5 bases and J by 9 bases, with 23 bases between. CDR3 region: CSARPPGPLGGSPLHF. DNA of the CDR3: TGCAGTGCTCGTCCCCCGGGACCCCTGGGCGGTTCACCCCTCCACTTT.

Worth noting for this clonotype: Its ends do not fully match the called genes, so a read error is possible. This chain connects TRBV20-1 to TRBJ2-3; possibly TRBD1 or TRBD2 for D (5 bases each). Germline CDR1 DFQATT, CDR2 SNEGSKA (reference sequence). CDR3 size: 16 residues. CDR3 DNA sequence: TGCAGTGCCCTTAGCGAGCCTACCGCTAGCACAGGTACGCAGTATTTT. Amino acid sequence: CSALSEPTASTGTQYF.

The count of this clonotype is one. This chain uses TRBV25-1 with TRBJ1-3; 9 bases are a match to TRBD1. J lost 2 bases, V lost 2 bases, and 4 bases had no gene match. CDR1 is MGHDK, CDR2 SYGVNS, per germline. This CDR3 contains 16 residues. Here the CDR3 DNA reads TGTGCCAGCAGTGAAGTGACAGGGGGGCCTGGAAACACCATATATTTT. Translation gives CASSEVTGGPGNTIYF.

The chain employs TRBV6-5 and TRBJ2-7; D is uncertain. CDR3 size: 15 residues. The V gene's germline CDR1 is MNHEY and CDR2 SVGAGI. V dropped 3 bases and J dropped 1 base, with 13 bases sitting between them. CDR3 sequence reads: CASSYHSIGSYEQYF. CDR3 sequence (DNA): TGTGCCAGCAGTTATCATTCAATAGGGTCCTACGAGCAGTACTTC.

The J gene is TRBJ1-1, the V gene TRBV30; D remains unclear. The germline V gene has CDR1 GTSNPN and CDR2 SVGIG (reference sequence). V was trimmed by 3 bases and J by 1 base, leaving 12 bases between them. The length of the CDR3 is 14 residues. CDR3 sequence (DNA): TGTGCCTGGAGCGAGTACGGAACGAACACTGAAGCTTTCTTT. Its protein product is CAWSEYGTNTEAFF.

The chain couples TRBV7-2 to TRBJ2-7; 8 bases align to TRBD1. In germline, CDR1 is SGHTA, CDR2 FQGNSA. V was clipped by 6 bases and J by 0 bases; unmatched bases: 4. The CDR3 consists of 14 residues. Here the CDR3 reads CASRGQATSYEQYF. CDR3 bases: TGTGCCAGCAGGGGACAGGCTACCTCCTACGAGCAGTACTTC. Full variable domain (remainder filled in from reference TRBV7-2 and TRBJ2-7): GAGVSQSPSNKVTEKGKDVELRCDPISGHTALYWYRQSLGQGLEFLIYFQGNSAPDKSGLPSDRFSAERTGGSVSTLTIQRTQQEDSAVYLCASRGQATSYEQYFGPGTRLTVT.

This rearrangement joins TRBV30 to TRBJ1-4, with unresolved D. The CDR3 contains 11 residues. Trimming shortened V by 3 bases and J by 6 bases, and 5 bases separated the two germline ends. Germline V gene data show CDR1 as GTSNPN and CDR2 as SVGIG (reference sequence). CDR3 DNA sequence: TGTGCCTGGAGCTCGGATGAAAAACTGTTTTTT. Translating it yields CAWSSDEKLFF.

The V call is TRBV6-6, the J call TRBJ1-5; D gene unclear. The CDR3 extends over 12 amino acids. V lost 5 bases and J 5 bases, leaving 7 bases between the germline ends. Germline V gives CDR1 MNHNY, CDR2 SVGAGI (reference sequence). CDR3 sequence: CASSNGDQPQHF. CDR3 in DNA: TGTGCCAGCAGTAACGGTGATCAGCCCCAGCATTTT.

The chain is built from TRBV12-5 and TRBJ1-5, with D unresolved. Trimming pared 2 bases from V and 4 bases from J, leaving 12 bases between. In germline, CDR1 is LGHNT, CDR2 FRNRAP. CDR3 length: 15 residues. CDR3: CASGLTVNLNQPQHF. The CDR3 DNA is TGTGCTAGTGGTTTGACAGTGAACCTTAATCAGCCCCAGCATTTT.

This chain joins TRBV20-1 and TRBJ2-3; 7 bases align to TRBD1. V lost 6 bases to trimming and J lost 2 bases; unmatched junction nucleotides: 11. CDR1 and CDR2 from the germline V gene are DFQATT and SNEGSKA (reference sequence). The CDR3 has 15 residues. CDR3 DNA sequence: TGCAGTGCCTCCGGACAGGCTGGTCTCACAGATACGCAGTATTTT. Amino acid sequence: CSASGQAGLTDTQYF.

This chain uses TRBV27 with TRBJ1-4; D remains unclear. Trimming pared 6 bases from V and 7 bases from J, leaving 18 bases between. Germline lookup yields CDR1 MNHEY and CDR2 SMNVEV (reference sequence). This CDR3 region has 15 residues. The CDR3: CASSPAAATGEKLFF. Here the CDR3 DNA reads TGTGCCAGCAGCCCTGCCGCGGCAACGGGTGAAAAACTGTTTTTT.

V and J are TRBV19 and TRBJ1-5; tentative D call: TRBD1 (5 bases). The CDR3 totals 13 residues. V lost 9 bases and J lost 4, with 13 bases in between. Germline assignment: CDR1 LNHDA and CDR2 SQIVND (reference sequence). Here the CDR3 reads CASQPGPNQPQHF. As DNA, the CDR3 is TGTGCCAGCCAACCGGGGCCTAATCAGCCCCAGCATTTT.

As DNA, the CDR3 is TGCAGCGTTGATGGGCTAGGACAGGGGGCCGCCTACGAGCAGTACTTC. Its protein is CSVDGLGQGAAYEQYF. V and J are TRBV29-1 and TRBJ2-7, with TRBD1 matching 11 bases. This CDR3 is built from 16 residues. The germline gives CDR1 SQVTM, CDR2 ANQGSEA. Trimming took 3 bases from V and 2 from J; bases not matched to a gene: 9.

V and J are TRBV6-1 and TRBJ2-7; 9 bases line up with TRBD2. The germline V gene encodes CDR1 MNHNS and CDR2 SASEGT. J was trimmed by 5 bases and V by 6 bases; bases with no gene match: 8. This CDR3 is built from 14 residues. CDR3: CASSQRGTSNEQYF. CDR3 in DNA: TGTGCCAGCAGCCAAAGGGGGACTAGCAACGAGCAGTACTTC.

This clonotype occurred once. This sequence joins TRBV24-1 and TRBJ1-2; TRBD1 agrees at 7 bases. Germline CDR1 KGHDR, CDR2 SFDVKD. This CDR3 region has 17 residues. J gave up 1 base and V 0 bases, and 7 bases lay outside the gene matches. The CDR3 nucleotides are TGTGCCACCAGTGATTTGGGACAGGCCTTATATAACTATGGCTACACCTTC. Translating gives CATSDLGQALYNYGYTF.

A few counts support this clonotype. V and J are TRBV18 and TRBJ1-2; the match to TRBD1 covers 9 bases. Germline V gene data show CDR1 as KGHSH and CDR2 as LQKENI. This CDR3 has 14 amino acids. The V gene end was trimmed by 3 bases and the J gene end by 3 bases; junction bases not matched to a gene: 2. The CDR3 nucleotides are TGTGCCAGCTCACCGGGACAGGGCGACTATGGCTACACCTTC. It is translated as CASSPGQGDYGYTF.

This rearrangement joins TRBV20-1 to TRBJ1-6; 8 bases are shared with TRBD1. The CDR3 is 14 amino acids. Germline CDR1 reads DFQATT; CDR2 reads SNEGSKA (reference sequence). V was clipped by 6 bases and J by 5 bases; unmatched bases: 6. CDR3 amino acids: CSARAQGDNSPLHF. In nucleotides, the CDR3 is TGCAGTGCGCGGGCACAGGGGGATAATTCACCCCTCCACTTT.

This clonotype has more than one count but fewer than ten. The V and J genes are TRBV30 and TRBJ1-2; D might be TRBD1 (5 bases). Germline V CDR1 and CDR2: GTSNPN, SVGIG (reference sequence). There are 11 residues in the CDR3. Trimming shortened V by 2 bases and J by 8 bases, and 9 bases separated the two germline ends. CDR3 loop: CAWSNRGGYTF. DNA of the CDR3: TGTGCCTGGAGTAATAGGGGAGGCTACACCTTC.